The clone carrying this TCR beta chain was seen only once. Its antigen remains unidentified. This sample was included in a study of OX40 agonist ivuxolimab in advanced cancers. Study-level information: Patients were dosed intravenously with ivuxolimab at 0.01 to 10 mg/kg every 2 weeks. Study findings and constraints: Undetermined was the antigen specificity of the expanded peripheral T cells.

Assay used: immunoSEQ multiplex PCR; TCRdb lists only in-frame clones, some missing. The data show tens of thousands of clones, with roughly 90% seen just once and roughly 48% held by the top ten. From germline, CDR1 is LNHDA and CDR2 SQIVND (reference sequence). The CDR3 extends over 13 amino acids. Trimming took off 7 bases at V and 1 base at J, with 11 bases between the two ends. This sequence originates from an adult with an advanced solid tumor such as melanoma, head and neck, liver or kidney cancer. The gene calls are TRBV19 and TRBJ2-7; D is possibly TRBD2 (6 bases). The sequenced sample was CD4+ or CD8+ T cells sorted from blood, obtained in a trial of the OX40 agonist ivuxolimab. CDR3 bases: TGTGCCAGTACCATCGGGGGTTCCTACGAGCAGTACTTC. Translation: CASTIGGSYEQYF.